This passage covers 7 T cell receptor beta chains from one sample sequenced in a study of CD8+CD57+ T cells in acquired aplastic anemia. Genomic DNA, the template, was used for profiling of the TCR beta VDJ and CDR3. In TCRdb, the reads were re-called with MiXCR into one record per CDR3 protein. This table has about 180,000 distinct CDR3 sequences, approximately 45% appearing once. The material sequenced was sorted CD4+, CD8+, or CD8+CD57+ T cells (not recorded which) from PBMCs. The receptor source for this set is a human donor in good health.

This clonotype was observed a handful of times. The genes are TRBV30 and TRBJ1-1; unclear D gene. Germline V gene sequence: CDR1 GTSNPN, CDR2 SVGIG (reference sequence). The CDR3 length is 12 residues. V lost 2 bases, J lost 3 bases, and 7 bases lay in between. The CDR3 loop reads CAWSLGHTEAFF. The CDR3 region has the DNA TGTGCCTGGAGTCTCGGACACACTGAAGCTTTCTTT.

The genes are TRBV19 and TRBJ2-2, with 9 bases matching TRBD1. Germline loops: CDR1 LNHDA, CDR2 SQIVND (reference sequence). The V gene end was trimmed by 6 bases and the J gene end by 4 bases; junction bases not matched to a gene: 6. This CDR3 is 15 amino acids long. CDR3 sequence reads: CASRPGTGTTGELFF. The CDR3 coding sequence is TGTGCCAGTAGACCCGGGACAGGGACCACCGGGGAGCTGTTTTTT.

The V and J genes are TRBV6-1 and TRBJ2-1, with TRBD2 as a possible D gene (5 bases). The CDR3 contains 15 residues. Germline loops: CDR1 MNHNS, CDR2 SASEGT. Deletions cut 6 bases from V and 0 bases from J, with 12 bases between. The CDR3 region is CASSITSSSYNEQFF. The CDR3 DNA reads as TGTGCCAGCAGCATTACTAGTAGCTCCTACAATGAGCAGTTCTTC.

About this clonotype: A read error may account for a junction end that differs from germline. The chain is built from TRBV20-1 and TRBJ2-7, with TRBD1 matching over 11 bases. The CDR3 contains 14 residues. The germline CDR1 and CDR2 sequences are DFQATT and SNEGSKA (reference sequence). CDR3 loop: CGASGTGGGYEQYF. For the CDR3, the DNA is TGCGGTGCTAGCGGGACAGGGGGAGGCTACGAGCAGTACTTC.

The V and J genes are TRBV20-1 and TRBJ2-3; D uncertain. The V gene lost 6 bases and the J gene lost 4 bases, with 20 bases spanning the gap. The CDR3 covers 15 residues. Germline V CDR1 and CDR2: DFQATT, SNEGSKA (reference sequence). CDR3 sequence reads: CSARTLKAGPDTQYF. CDR3 coding DNA: TGCAGTGCGCGCACATTAAAGGCCGGACCAGATACGCAGTATTTT.

This clonotype occurred a few times. This sequence joins TRBV24-1 and TRBJ2-7, with D tentatively TRBD2 (5 bases). Germline V gene data show CDR1 as KGHDR and CDR2 as SFDVKD. This CDR3 contains 13 residues. Trimming took off 9 bases at V and 2 bases at J, with 13 bases between the two ends. CDR3 sequence (DNA): TGTGCCACCTCACGGACGGGGACCTACGAGCAGTACTTC. Its protein is CATSRTGTYEQYF.

This sequence joins TRBV15 and TRBJ2-5, with a tentative D call TRBD1 (6 bases). CDR1 is LNHNV, CDR2 YYDKDF, per germline (reference sequence). The ends were cut back, 2 bases at V and 5 bases at J, with 21 bases in the middle. The CDR3 length is 17 residues. CDR3 protein: CATSRLQGFAPPETQYF. The DNA for the CDR3 is TGTGCCACCAGCAGATTACAGGGATTCGCGCCCCCCGAGACCCAGTACTTC.